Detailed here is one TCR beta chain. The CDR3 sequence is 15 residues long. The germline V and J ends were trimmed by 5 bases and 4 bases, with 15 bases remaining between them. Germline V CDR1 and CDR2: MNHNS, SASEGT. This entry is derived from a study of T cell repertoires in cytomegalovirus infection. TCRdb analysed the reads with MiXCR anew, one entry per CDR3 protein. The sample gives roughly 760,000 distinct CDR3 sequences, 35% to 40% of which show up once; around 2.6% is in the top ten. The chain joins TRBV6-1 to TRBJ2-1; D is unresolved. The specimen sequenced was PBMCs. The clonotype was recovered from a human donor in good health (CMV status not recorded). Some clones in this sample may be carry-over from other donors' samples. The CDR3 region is CASSRARGVYNEQFF. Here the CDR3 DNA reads TGTGCCAGCAGTCGCGCTCGTGGGGTTTACAATGAGCAGTTCTTC.